These 5 T cell receptor beta chains came from one sample sequenced in a study of T cell repertoires in ileal Crohn's disease. Profiled with immunoSEQ multiplex PCR; TCRdb holds only in-frame clones, not every one. The table includes 17,000 or so clones, about 90% detected once. The sample was ileal tissue. These TCRs come from an adult with Crohn's disease.

The chain is built from TRBV2 and TRBJ2-1, with TRBD2 identical over 7 bases. Germline-derived CDR1 and CDR2 are SNHLY and FYNNEI. The CDR3 runs to 14 residues. J was trimmed by 0 bases and V by 4 bases; bases with no gene match: 0. Written as DNA, the CDR3 is TGTGCCAGCAGTGGGACTAGCTCCTACAATGAGCAGTTCTTC. It encodes CASSGTSSYNEQFF.

J is TRBJ1-2 and V is TRBV11-3; the D gene is possibly TRBD1 (6 bases). V was pared by 3 bases and J by 8 bases, with 10 bases between. Germline CDR1 is SGHNT and CDR2 is YENEEA. The CDR3 length is 12 residues. The CDR3 sequence: CASSLGGQGYTF. Written as DNA, the CDR3 is TGTGCCAGCAGCTTGGGGGGGCAAGGCTACACCTTC.

The V and J genes are TRBV15 and TRBJ1-4, with D uncertain. Trimming cost V 4 bases and J 4 bases, with 7 bases left between them. Germline loops: CDR1 LNHNV, CDR2 YYDKDF (reference sequence). The CDR3 spans 13 residues. This chain's CDR3 is CATSNRDNEKLFF. The DNA of the CDR3 is TGTGCCACCAGCAACCGAGATAATGAAAAACTGTTTTTT.

J is TRBJ1-2 and V is TRBV5-6, with TRBD1 identical over 8 bases. This CDR3 is built from 14 residues. The germline gives CDR1 SGHDT, CDR2 YYEEEE. Unmatched junction bases numbered 6, after V lost 3 bases and J lost 5 bases. The CDR3 spells CASSSRTGFYGYTF. CDR3 sequence (DNA): TGTGCCAGCAGCTCTAGGACAGGGTTTTATGGCTACACCTTC.

This sequence joins TRBV5-1 and TRBJ2-7; the D is unclear. The CDR3 has 13 residues. V lost 0 bases and J lost 5, with 9 bases in between. The V gene's germline CDR1 is SGHRS and CDR2 YFSETQ. The CDR3 region is CASSLAVDHEQYF. The CDR3 DNA reads as TGCGCCAGCAGCTTGGCCGTAGATCACGAGCAGTACTTC.